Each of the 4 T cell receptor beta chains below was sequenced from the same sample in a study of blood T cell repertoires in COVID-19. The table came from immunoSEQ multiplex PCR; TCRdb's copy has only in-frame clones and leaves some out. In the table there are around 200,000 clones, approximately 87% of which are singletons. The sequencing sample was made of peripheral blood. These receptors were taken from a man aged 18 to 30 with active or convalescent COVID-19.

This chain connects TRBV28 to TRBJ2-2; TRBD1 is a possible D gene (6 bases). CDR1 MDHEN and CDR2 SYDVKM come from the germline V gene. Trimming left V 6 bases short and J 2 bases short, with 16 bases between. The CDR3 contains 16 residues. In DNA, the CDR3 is TGTGCCAGCAGCCCCACCGGGACACCAAACACCGGGGAGCTGTTTTTT. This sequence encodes CASSPTGTPNTGELFF. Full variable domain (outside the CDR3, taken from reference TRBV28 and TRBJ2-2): DVKVTQSSRYLVKRTGEKVFLECVQDMDHENMFWYRQDPGLGLRLIYFSYDVKMKEKGDIPEGYSVSREKKERFSLILESASTNQTSMYLCASSPTGTPNTGELFFGEGSRLTVL.

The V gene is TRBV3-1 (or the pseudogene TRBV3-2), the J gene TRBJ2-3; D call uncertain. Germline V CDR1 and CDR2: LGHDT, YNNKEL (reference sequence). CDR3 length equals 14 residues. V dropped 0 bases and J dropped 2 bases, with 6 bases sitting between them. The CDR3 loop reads CASSQDLFTDTQYF. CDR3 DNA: TGTGCCAGCAGCCAAGACCTGTTCACAGATACGCAGTATTTT.

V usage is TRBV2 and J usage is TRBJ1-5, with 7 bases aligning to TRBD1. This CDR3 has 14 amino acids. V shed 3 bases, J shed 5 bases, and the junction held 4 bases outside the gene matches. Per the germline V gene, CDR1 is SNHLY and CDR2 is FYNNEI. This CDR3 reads CASSETGRDQPQHF. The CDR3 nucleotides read TGTGCCAGCAGTGAGACAGGGCGTGATCAGCCCCAGCATTTT.

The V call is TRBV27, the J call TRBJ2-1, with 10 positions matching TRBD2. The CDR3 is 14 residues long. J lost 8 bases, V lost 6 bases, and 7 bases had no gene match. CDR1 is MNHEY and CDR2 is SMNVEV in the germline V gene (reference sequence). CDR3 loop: CASRAAGGADEQFF. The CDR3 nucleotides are TGTGCCAGCAGGGCAGCGGGGGGGGCGGATGAGCAGTTCTTC.